Shown below are 8 T cell receptor beta chains from a single sample sequenced in a study of memory CD4+ T cells and cytomegalovirus serostatus. The sort gate was single viable CD3+CD4+CD8-CD45RO+ cells for memory CD4+ T cells. Sequencing was performed with immunoSEQ multiplex PCR; in TCRdb, only in-frame clones are kept and a portion is missing. The table records approximately 40,000 clones, 60% to 85% of them present only once. The source material was memory CD4+ T cells from blood. The receptors were sampled from an adult in good health and CMV-seronegative.

The sample holds one count of this clone. The rearrangement uses TRBV7-2 and TRBJ1-2; tentatively, D is TRBD1 (5 bases). Germline CDR1 SGHTA, CDR2 FQGNSA. V lost 5 bases, J lost 13 bases, and 20 bases lay in between. This CDR3 is built from 13 residues. DNA of the CDR3: TGTGCCAGCAGCCCCGACCACAGACAGCCTCTCACCTTC. It encodes CASSPDHRQPLTF.

The chain joins TRBV5-6 to TRBJ2-2; no clear D gene. Looked up from germline, CDR1 is SGHDT and CDR2 is YYEEEE. The CDR3 contains 11 residues. Trimming pared 6 bases from V and 4 bases from J, leaving 4 bases between. The CDR3 here is CASKTTGELFF. Here the CDR3 DNA reads TGTGCCAGCAAGACCACCGGGGAGCTGTTTTTT.

The chain uses TRBV7-6 and TRBJ2-1; either TRBD1 or TRBD2 may fit D (5 bases each). Germline values: CDR1 SGHVS, CDR2 FNYEAQ. The CDR3 sequence is 19 residues long. The V end lost 5 bases, the J end lost 8 bases, and 31 bases lay between the germline ends. DNA for the CDR3: TGTGCCAGCAGCCCCGGGACGGGACCCTATTGGGGATCTGGCCATGAGCAGTTCTTC. Its protein product is CASSPGTGPYWGSGHEQFF.

The chain has TRBV11-2 and TRBJ1-2; D possibly corresponds to TRBD1 (6 bases). Germline V lookup: CDR1 SGHAT, CDR2 FQNNGV. V lost 0 bases and J 5 bases, leaving 10 bases between the germline ends. This CDR3 comprises 14 residues. The CDR3 loop is CASSLEGASYGYTF. The CDR3 bases are TGTGCCAGCAGCTTAGAGGGGGCCTCATATGGCTACACCTTC.

V is TRBV7-9 and J is TRBJ1-1; 7 positions match TRBD1. Germline values: CDR1 SEHNR, CDR2 FQNEAQ (reference sequence). This CDR3 has 15 amino acids. Germline trimming cut 5 bases from V and 1 base from J; bases unmatched to any gene: 7. The CDR3 is CASSGTGQANTEAFF. CDR3 nucleotide sequence: TGTGCCAGCAGCGGGACCGGACAGGCGAACACTGAAGCTTTCTTT.

The J gene is TRBJ1-1, the V gene TRBV5-1; TRBD1 might be the D (6 bases). There are 15 residues in the CDR3. V lost 4 bases, J lost 1 base, and 14 bases lay in between. Germline V CDR1 and CDR2: SGHRS, YFSETQ. In nucleotides, the CDR3 is TGCGCCAGCAGCCCGGGAGGGACATCGAACACTGAAGCTTTCTTT. Amino acids: CASSPGGTSNTEAFF.

This clone was seen a few times. As DNA, the CDR3 is TGTGCCAGCTCACCGGACGCAATGAACACTGAAGCTTTCTTT. It translates to CASSPDAMNTEAFF. The gene calls are TRBV18 and TRBJ1-1; no clear D. Trimming cost V 3 bases and J 0 bases, with 8 bases left between them. Germline loops: CDR1 KGHSH, CDR2 LQKENI. The CDR3 is made up of 14 amino acids.

V is TRBV11-2 and J is TRBJ2-1; D uncertain. Between the trimmed V and J ends, which lost 5 bases and 9 bases, there was a span of 17 bases. CDR1 and CDR2 (germline): SGHAT, FQNNGV. The CDR3 is made up of 14 amino acids. The CDR3 region is CASSQIGPVGEQFF. CDR3 DNA: TGTGCCAGCAGCCAGATAGGACCGGTCGGTGAGCAGTTCTTC. Filled out from reference TRBV11-2 and TRBJ2-1, the complete variable domain reads EAGVAQSPRYKIIEKRQSVAFWCNPISGHATLYWYQQILGQGPKLLIQFQNNGVVDDSQLPKDRFSAERLKGVDSTLKIQPAKLEDSAVYLCASSQIGPVGEQFFGPGTRLTVL.